The clone carrying this TCR beta chain was seen a few times. Its specificity is not known. The data are from a study of CD8+ T cells in alopecia areata. Broader study findings: Elevated clonality characterized lesional scalp relative to normal scalp, particularly in alopecia totalis/universalis. Resident alphabeta T cells of normal skin are also sequenced in scalp samples.

V dropped 0 bases and J dropped 7 bases, with 9 bases sitting between them. This CDR3 contains 14 residues. The germline V gene has CDR1 SNHLY and CDR2 FYNNEI. Treatment: oral pan-JAK inhibitor, 5-10 mg twice daily. Investigators isolated RNA and reverse transcribed it into cDNA to act as the sequencing template. TCRdb's copy holds only in-frame clones and misses some; the assay was immunoSEQ multiplex PCR. The profile shows about 170,000 clones, approximately 52% of them singletons. V usage is TRBV2 and J usage is TRBJ2-2; D gene uncertain. The receptor was isolated from a human donor with alopecia areata. Sequences were derived from CD4+ T cells sorted from blood, sampled between weeks 55 and 65, from a patient treated with tofacitinib. The CDR3 bases are TGTGCCAGCAGTGAAGCTCGGGTTGGCGGGGAGCTGTTTTTT. It is translated as CASSEARVGGELFF.